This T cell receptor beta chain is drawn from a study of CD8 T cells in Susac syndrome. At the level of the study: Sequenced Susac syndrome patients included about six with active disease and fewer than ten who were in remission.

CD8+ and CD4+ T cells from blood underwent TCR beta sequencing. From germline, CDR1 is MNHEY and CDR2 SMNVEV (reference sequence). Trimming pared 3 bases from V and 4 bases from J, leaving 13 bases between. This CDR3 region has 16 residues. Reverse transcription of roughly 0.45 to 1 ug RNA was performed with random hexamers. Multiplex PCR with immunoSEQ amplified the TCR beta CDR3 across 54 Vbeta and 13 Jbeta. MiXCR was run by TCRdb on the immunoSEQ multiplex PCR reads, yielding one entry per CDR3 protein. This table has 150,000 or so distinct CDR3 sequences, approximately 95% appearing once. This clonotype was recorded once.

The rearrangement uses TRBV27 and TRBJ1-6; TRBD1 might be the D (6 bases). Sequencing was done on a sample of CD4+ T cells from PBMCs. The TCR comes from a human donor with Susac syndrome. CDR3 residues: CASSLNRALYNSPLHF. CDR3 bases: TGTGCCAGCAGTTTGAACAGGGCGCTTTATAATTCACCCCTCCACTTT.